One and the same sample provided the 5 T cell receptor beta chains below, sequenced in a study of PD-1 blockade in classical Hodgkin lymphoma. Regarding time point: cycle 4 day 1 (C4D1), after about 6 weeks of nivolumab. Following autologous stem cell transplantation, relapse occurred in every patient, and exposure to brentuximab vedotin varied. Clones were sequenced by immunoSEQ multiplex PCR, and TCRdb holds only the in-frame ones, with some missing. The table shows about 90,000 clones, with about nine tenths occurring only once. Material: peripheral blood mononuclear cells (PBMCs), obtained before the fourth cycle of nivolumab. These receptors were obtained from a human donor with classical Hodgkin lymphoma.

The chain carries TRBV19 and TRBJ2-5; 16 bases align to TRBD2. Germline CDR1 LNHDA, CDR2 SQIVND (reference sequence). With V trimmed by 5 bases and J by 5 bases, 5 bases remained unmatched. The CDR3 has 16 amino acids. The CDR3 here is CASSSGLAGGEETQYF. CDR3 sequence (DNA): TGTGCCAGTAGTTCGGGACTAGCGGGGGGGGAGGAGACCCAGTACTTC.

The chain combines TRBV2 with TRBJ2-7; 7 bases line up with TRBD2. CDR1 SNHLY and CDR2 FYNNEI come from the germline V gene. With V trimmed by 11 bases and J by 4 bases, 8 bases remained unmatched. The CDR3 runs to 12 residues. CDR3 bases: TGTGCCGGCGGACTAGGACAATACGAGCAGTACTTC. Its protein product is CAGGLGQYEQYF. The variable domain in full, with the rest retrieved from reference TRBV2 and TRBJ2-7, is EPEVTQTPSHQVTQMGQEVILRCVPISNHLYFYWYRQILGQKVEFLVSFYNNEISEKSEIFDDQFSVERPDGSNFTLKIRSTKLEDSAMYFCAGGLGQYEQYFGPGTRLTVT.

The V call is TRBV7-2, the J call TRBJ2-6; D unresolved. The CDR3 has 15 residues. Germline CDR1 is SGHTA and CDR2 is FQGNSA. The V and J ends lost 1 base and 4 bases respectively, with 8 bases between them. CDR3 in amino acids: CASSLVGSGANVLTF. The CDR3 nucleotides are TGTGCCAGCAGCTTAGTAGGGTCCGGGGCCAACGTCCTGACTTTC.

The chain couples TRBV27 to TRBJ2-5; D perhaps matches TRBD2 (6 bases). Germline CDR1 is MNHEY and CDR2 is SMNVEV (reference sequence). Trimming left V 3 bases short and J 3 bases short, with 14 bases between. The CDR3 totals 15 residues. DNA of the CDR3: TGTGCCAGCAGTTTTTCGCGGGGTACTAAAGAGACCCAGTACTTC. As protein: CASSFSRGTKETQYF.

CDR3 sequence reads: CAILPLRGNSNQPQHF. CDR3 nucleotide sequence: TGTGCCATCCTTCCCCTTCGGGGCAATAGCAATCAGCCCCAGCATTTT. The V gene is TRBV25-1, the J gene TRBJ1-5, with a tentative D call TRBD1 (5 bases). The CDR3 has 16 amino acids. Trimming stripped 10 bases from V and 0 bases from J, with 19 bases between. CDR1 MGHDK and CDR2 SYGVNS come from the germline V gene.